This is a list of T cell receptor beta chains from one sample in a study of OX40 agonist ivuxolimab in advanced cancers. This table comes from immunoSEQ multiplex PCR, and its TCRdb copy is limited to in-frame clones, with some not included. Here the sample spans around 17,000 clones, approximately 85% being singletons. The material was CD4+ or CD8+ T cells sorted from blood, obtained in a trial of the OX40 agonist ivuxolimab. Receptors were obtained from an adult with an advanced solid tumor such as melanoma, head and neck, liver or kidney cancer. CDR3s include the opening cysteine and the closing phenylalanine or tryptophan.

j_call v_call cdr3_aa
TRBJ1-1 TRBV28 CASSPAGAWYAFF
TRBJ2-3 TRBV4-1 CASSLQPPGPSTDTQYF
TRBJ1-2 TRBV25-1 CASKGQDGYTF
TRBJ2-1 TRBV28 CASSWTGGPYNEQFF
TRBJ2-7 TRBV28 CASSLFPTRGLYEQYF
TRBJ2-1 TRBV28 CASSSAGGRAWNEQFF
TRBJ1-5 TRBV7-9 CASSQQHQPQHF
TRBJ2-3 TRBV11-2 CASSRTSPRTGYMADTQYF
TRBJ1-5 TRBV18 CASSPSGQGGQPQHF
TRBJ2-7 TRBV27 CASSLGRGYEQYF
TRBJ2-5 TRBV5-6 CASSYDRGLETQYF
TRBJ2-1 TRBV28 CASSLYRGGEQFF
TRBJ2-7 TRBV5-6 CASSAGTSYEQYF
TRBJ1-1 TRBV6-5 CASRLWWYLNTEAFF
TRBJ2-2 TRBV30 CAWMTYNTGELFF
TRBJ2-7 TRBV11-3 CASRRGVVEQYF
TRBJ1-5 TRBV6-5 CASSSQMTSQPQHF
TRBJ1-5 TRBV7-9 CASSTGQPNQPQHF
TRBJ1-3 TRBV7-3 CASSEEETGGNTIYF
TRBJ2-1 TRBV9 CASSGGGGGYNEQFF
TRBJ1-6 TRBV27 CASSLEGNSPLHF
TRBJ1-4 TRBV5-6 CASSFRGLEKLFF
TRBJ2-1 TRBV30 CAWSVGGRDYNEQFF
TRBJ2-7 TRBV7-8 CASSPETERTYF
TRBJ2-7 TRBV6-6 CASSPGVAEQYF
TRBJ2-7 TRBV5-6 CASSRTDSSYEQYF
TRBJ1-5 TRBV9 CASSVQDNQPQHF
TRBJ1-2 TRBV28 CASALGQFYGYTF
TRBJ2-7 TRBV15 CATSRGGGIYEQYF
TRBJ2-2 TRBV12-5 CASGFNAAGTSNGELFF
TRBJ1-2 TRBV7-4 CASSSRMNGYTF
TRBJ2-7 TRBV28 CASSTGGATGSYEQYF
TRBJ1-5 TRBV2 CASSEADFSLYSNQPQHF
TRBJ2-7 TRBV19 CASSPGTGGSYEQYF
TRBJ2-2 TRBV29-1 CSVELVMFGNTGELFF
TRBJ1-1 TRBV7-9 CASRGTEAFF
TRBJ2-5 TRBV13 CASSSEGKGVTQYF
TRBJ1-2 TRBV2 CASSTGTPRTYGYTF
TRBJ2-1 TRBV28 CASSSQGTISYNEQFF
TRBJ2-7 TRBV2 CASSVNSGSIYEQYF
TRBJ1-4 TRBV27 CASSMLGEEKLFF
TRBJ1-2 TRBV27 CASSLSGGLDGYTF
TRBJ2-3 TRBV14 CASSPYLLAGGAIDTQYF
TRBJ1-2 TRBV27 CASSWDRYGYTF
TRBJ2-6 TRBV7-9 CASSQEGAGANVLTF
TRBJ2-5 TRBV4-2 CASSQVGAGQGFETQYF
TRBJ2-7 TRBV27 CASSSGQDEQYF
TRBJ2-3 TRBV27 CASSSGTDLTDTQYF
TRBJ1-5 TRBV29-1 CSVEESGDQPQHF
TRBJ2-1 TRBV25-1 CASSESAGLATYNEQFF
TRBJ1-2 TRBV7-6 CASSLYGDRNGYTF
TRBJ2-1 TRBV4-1 CASSHPVRQYDSYNEQFF
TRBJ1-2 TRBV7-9 CASSSGQILYGYTF
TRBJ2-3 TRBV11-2 CASSLEIPPSTDTQYF
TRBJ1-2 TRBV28 CASSLVTADDRDGYTF
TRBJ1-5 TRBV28 CASSFLDSNQPQHF
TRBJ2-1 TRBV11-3 CASIPRDSTDEQFF
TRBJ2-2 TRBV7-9 CASSLATNTGELFF
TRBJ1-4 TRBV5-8 CASSLEVLFNEKLFF